The 32 T cell receptor beta chains in this list originate from one sample, sequenced in a study of OX40 agonist ivuxolimab in advanced cancers. The repertoire was sequenced with immunoSEQ multiplex PCR; TCRdb's copy has only in-frame clones and lacks some. The table includes about 86,000 clones, around 85% detected once. This material consisted of CD4+ or CD8+ T cells sorted from blood, taken in a trial of the OX40 agonist ivuxolimab. All receptors come from an adult with an advanced solid tumor such as melanoma, head and neck, liver or kidney cancer.

This clone was recorded once. The rearrangement joins TRBV28 to TRBJ1-3; D is uncertain. The germline V gene encodes CDR1 MDHEN and CDR2 SYDVKM. The CDR3 has 15 amino acids. Deletions cut 6 bases from V and 4 bases from J, with 16 bases between. DNA for the CDR3: TGTGCCAGCAGACGGACCCTCCCGGTCGGAAACACCATATATTTT. Translating gives CASRRTLPVGNTIYF.

The chain carries TRBV5-1 and TRBJ2-7; TRBD1 agrees at 10 bases. V lost 4 bases and J lost 2; bases outside the gene matches: 6. CDR1 SGHRS and CDR2 YFSETQ come from the germline V gene. The CDR3 consists of 15 residues. The CDR3 reads CASSHPGTGAYEQYF. The CDR3 DNA follows: TGCGCCAGCAGCCACCCCGGGACAGGGGCCTACGAGCAGTACTTC.

The chain is built from TRBV19 and TRBJ2-3, with 13 bases identical to TRBD2. After removal of 5 bases from V and 5 bases from J, the junction contained 7 bases not matched to a gene. This CDR3 has 16 amino acids. CDR1 and CDR2 from the germline V gene are LNHDA and SQIVND (reference sequence). This chain's CDR3 is CASSSRTSGSGDTQYF. DNA for the CDR3: TGTGCCAGTAGTTCCCGGACTAGCGGGAGCGGAGATACGCAGTATTTT.

The chain has TRBV4-1 and TRBJ2-2, with no clear D. Trimming took off 0 bases at V and 6 bases at J, with 8 bases between the two ends. Germline CDR1 reads MGHRA; CDR2 reads YSYEKL. This CDR3 has 14 residues. The CDR3 nucleotides read TGCGCCAGCAGCCAAGATAGGGAACCCGGGGAGCTGTTTTTT. Protein product: CASSQDREPGELFF.

The chain uses TRBV5-4 and TRBJ2-3; weak D call: TRBD1 (5 bases). Trimming shortened V by 1 base and J by 4 bases, and 7 bases separated the two germline ends. Germline V gene sequence: CDR1 SGHNT, CDR2 YYREEE (reference sequence). The CDR3 is made up of 13 amino acids. The CDR3 region is CASSLRGADTQYF. The CDR3 bases are TGTGCCAGCAGCTTGAGGGGTGCAGATACGCAGTATTTT.

The chain is built from TRBV6-5 and TRBJ1-5; possibly TRBD1 for D (6 bases). Per germline, CDR1 MNHEY and CDR2 SVGAGI. The CDR3 is 14 amino acids. Deletions cut 2 bases from V and 7 bases from J, with 12 bases between. Written as DNA, the CDR3 is TGTGCCAGCAGTTACGGAACAGGGAACCAGCCCCAGCATTTT. It codes for CASSYGTGNQPQHF.

The rearrangement links TRBV6-1 to TRBJ1-3; D unclear. From germline, CDR1 is MNHNS and CDR2 SASEGT. V shed 2 bases and J shed 0 bases, with 8 bases lying between them. This CDR3 is built from 15 residues. The CDR3 spells CASSELGLSGNTIYF. For the CDR3, the DNA is TGTGCCAGCAGTGAACTTGGGCTCTCTGGAAACACCATATATTTT.

The V gene is TRBV7-9, the J gene TRBJ1-1, with 7 bases matching TRBD1. V lost 1 base to trimming and J lost 2 bases; unmatched junction nucleotides: 4. CDR3 length equals 15 residues. CDR1 SEHNR and CDR2 FQNEAQ come from the germline V gene (reference sequence). As DNA, the CDR3 is TGTGCCAGCAGCTTAGGGGACAGATTAAACACTGAAGCTTTCTTT. Its protein product is CASSLGDRLNTEAFF.

The chain is built from TRBV6-6 and TRBJ2-5, with TRBD2 as a possible D gene (6 bases). The ends were cut back, 6 bases at V and 5 bases at J, with 16 bases in the middle. This CDR3 is built from 14 residues. Germline CDR1 and CDR2: MNHNY and SVGAGI (reference sequence). The CDR3 DNA is TGTGCCAGCAGCTCCGGCGGGGTGAGCGAGACCCAGTACTTC. It translates to CASSSGGVSETQYF.

The chain recombines TRBV14 with TRBJ1-5, with a weak D call TRBD1 (5 bases). V lost 1 base and J 9 bases, leaving 13 bases between the germline ends. Looked up from germline, CDR1 is SGHDN and CDR2 is FVKESK. The CDR3 totals 14 residues. CDR3 amino acids: CASSQGDEFGPQHF. The CDR3 region has the DNA TGTGCCAGCAGCCAAGGGGACGAGTTCGGGCCCCAGCATTTT.

This chain links TRBV7-8 with TRBJ2-5, with D perhaps TRBD2 (6 bases). Trimming took 5 bases from V and 5 from J, leaving 15 bases between them. The CDR3 extends over 14 amino acids. Germline CDR1 SGHVS, CDR2 FQNEAQ. Here the CDR3 reads CASSPRGLGETQYF. The CDR3 DNA sequence: TGTGCCAGCAGCCCCCGGGGACTGGGGGAGACCCAGTACTTC. The full variable domain, rest sourced from reference TRBV7-8 and TRBJ2-5, is GAGVSQSPRYKVAKRGQDVALRCDPISGHVSLFWYQQALGQGPEFLTYFQNEAQLDKSGLPSDRFFAERPEGSVSTLKIQRTQQEDSAVYLCASSPRGLGETQYFGPGTRLLVL.

The CDR3 nucleotides read TGCGCCAGCAGTCATACAGACAGGGTCTCCTACGAGCAGTACTTC. Translating gives CASSHTDRVSYEQYF. The chain recombines TRBV23-1 with TRBJ2-7, with TRBD1 matching 7 bases. TRBV23-1 belongs to the ORF category, with a function that is uncertain. The length of the CDR3 is 15 residues. V trimming: 3 bases; J trimming: 0 bases; junction bases outside the gene matches: 5.

V is TRBV4-1 and J is TRBJ2-1; TRBD2 might be the D (5 bases). Germline CDR1 and CDR2: MGHRA and YSYEKL. V was pared by 1 base and J by 0 bases, with 10 bases between. The CDR3 has 16 amino acids. The CDR3 DNA sequence: TGCGCCAGCAGCCAAGCCGGAGCGGCCTCCTACAATGAGCAGTTCTTC. This sequence encodes CASSQAGAASYNEQFF.

The chain's CDR3 is CASNQPDRQETQYF. The CDR3 nucleotides are TGTGCCAGCAACCAACCGGACAGACAAGAGACCCAGTACTTC. The chain is built from TRBV21-1 and TRBJ2-5; the table's D call of TRBD1 was not tested on the DNA. TRBV21-1 is designated a pseudogene. This CDR3 contains 14 residues.

The chain couples TRBV27 to TRBJ2-6; D tentatively fits TRBD1 or TRBD2 (5 bases each). Germline V lookup: CDR1 MNHEY, CDR2 SMNVEV (reference sequence). This CDR3 is 21 amino acids long. Trimming took off 2 bases at V and 0 bases at J, with 23 bases between the two ends. CDR3 nucleotide sequence: TGTGCCAGCAGTTTAAAGGTTGGGGGTCACTCTCCCTTCTCTGGGGCCAACGTCCTGACTTTC. Its translation is CASSLKVGGHSPFSGANVLTF.

The chain has TRBV21-1 and TRBJ1-1. TRBV21-1 is a recognized pseudogene. The CDR3 extends over 13 amino acids. The CDR3 sequence: CASVKGGACGAFF. The CDR3 region has the DNA TGTGCCAGCGTTAAGGGGGGGGCATGTGGAGCTTTCTTT.

The chain recombines TRBV28 with TRBJ1-5, with TRBD1 as a possible D gene (5 bases). CDR1 MDHEN and CDR2 SYDVKM come from the germline V gene. The CDR3 is made up of 14 amino acids. Trimming took off 3 bases at V and 4 bases at J, with 10 bases between the two ends. CDR3 sequence (DNA): TGTGCCAGCAGTTTGGGACCGAGGAATCAGCCCCAGCATTTT. Translation: CASSLGPRNQPQHF.

The rearrangement uses TRBV14 and TRBJ2-5; D remains ambiguous. V was trimmed by 1 base and J by 4 bases, leaving 7 bases between them. CDR1 and CDR2 from the germline V gene are SGHDN and FVKESK. This CDR3 comprises 13 residues. The CDR3 protein is CASSQGERETQYF. CDR3 nucleotides: TGTGCCAGCAGCCAAGGGGAACGAGAGACCCAGTACTTC. Looking up the rest from reference TRBV14 and TRBJ2-5 gives the full variable domain: EAGVTQFPSHSVIEKGQTVTLRCDPISGHDNLYWYRRVMGKEIKFLLHFVKESKQDESGMPNNRFLAERTGGTYSTLKVQPAELEDSGVYFCASSQGERETQYFGPGTRLLVL.

The sample holds one count of this clone. This chain connects TRBV6-1 to TRBJ2-5; perhaps TRBD2 as D (7 bases). Trimming stripped 2 bases from V and 3 bases from J, with 13 bases between. The CDR3 contains 15 residues. CDR1 and CDR2 (germline): MNHNS, SASEGT. CDR3 sequence: CASSEFGGGKETQYF. The DNA of the CDR3 is TGTGCCAGCAGTGAATTTGGGGGGGGCAAAGAGACCCAGTACTTC.

The CDR3 reads CASRATGQGYNEQFF. CDR3 DNA: TGTGCCAGCAGGGCCACGGGACAGGGTTACAATGAGCAGTTCTTC. The chain carries TRBV28 and TRBJ2-1; 9 bases agree with TRBD1. The CDR3 contains 15 residues. Losses at the gene ends were 6 bases for V and 4 bases for J; bases not matched to a gene: 7. Germline V gives CDR1 MDHEN, CDR2 SYDVKM.

This chain links TRBV7-6 with TRBJ1-1, with 7 bases aligning to TRBD1. Trimming cost V 4 bases and J 4 bases; bases outside gene matches: 6. Germline CDR1 is SGHVS and CDR2 is FNYEAQ. The CDR3 length is 14 residues. CDR3: CASSSRGKVTEAFF. CDR3 nucleotide sequence: TGTGCCAGCAGCTCCAGGGGGAAGGTCACTGAAGCTTTCTTT.

J is TRBJ2-1 and V is TRBV5-8; the D gene is possibly TRBD2 (5 bases). Germline loops: CDR1 SGHTS, CDR2 YDEGEE. The CDR3 loop spans 13 amino acids. Trimming took 0 bases from V and 6 from J, leaving 7 bases between them. The CDR3 protein is CASSLGTFNEQFF. Here the CDR3 DNA reads TGTGCCAGCAGCTTGGGGACTTTCAATGAGCAGTTCTTC.

V usage is TRBV7-9 and J usage is TRBJ2-1, with a tentative D call TRBD1 (6 bases). V was clipped by 5 bases and J by 3 bases, with 14 bases between them. The germline V gene has CDR1 SEHNR and CDR2 FQNEAQ (reference sequence). The CDR3 covers 15 residues. CDR3 protein: CASSGGTGIYNEQFF. In DNA form, the CDR3 reads TGTGCCAGCAGCGGGGGAACAGGGATCTACAATGAGCAGTTCTTC.

J is TRBJ2-1 and V is TRBV7-8; the match to TRBD2 covers 12 bases. The CDR3 loop spans 18 amino acids. CDR1 and CDR2 from the germline V gene are SGHVS and FQNEAQ. Trimming took 1 base from V and 6 from J; bases not matched to a gene: 10. The DNA of the CDR3 is TGTGCCAGCAGCTTAGGGACGCGACTAGCGGGAGCTGGCAATGAGCAGTTCTTC. Encoded protein: CASSLGTRLAGAGNEQFF.

V and J are TRBV7-2 and TRBJ2-5, with 7 bases that match TRBD2. The CDR3 spans 15 residues. V lost 4 bases, J lost 1 base, and 6 bases stayed unmatched. Germline assignment: CDR1 SGHTA and CDR2 FQGNSA. CDR3 in amino acids: CASSSRGEGQETQYF. The CDR3 region has the DNA TGTGCCAGCAGCTCACGGGGGGAGGGCCAAGAGACCCAGTACTTC.

The V call is TRBV5-1, the J call TRBJ1-2, with TRBD1 matching over 10 bases. CDR1 SGHRS and CDR2 YFSETQ come from the germline V gene. Trimming at V came to 3 bases and at J to 7 bases, leaving 6 bases not matched to a gene. This CDR3 is built from 14 residues. The CDR3 DNA reads TGCGCCAGCAGCTCTGGACAGGGGGAGGCTGGCTACACCTTC. It translates to CASSSGQGEAGYTF. The complete variable domain, with remaining parts taken from reference TRBV5-1 and TRBJ1-2, reads KAGVTQTPRYLIKTRGQQVTLSCSPISGHRSVSWYQQTPGQGLQFLFEYFSETQRNKGNFPGRFSGRQFSNSRSEMNVSTLELGDSALYLCASSSGQGEAGYTFGSGTRLTVV.

The chain links TRBV10-3 to TRBJ2-5; D possibly corresponds to TRBD2 (6 bases). With 4 bases removed from V and 2 bases from J, the gap between germline ends came to 8 bases. CDR3 size: 13 residues. Germline V gene sequence: CDR1 ENHRY, CDR2 SYGVKD. CDR3 DNA: TGTGCCATCAGTGCGGCGGGGCAAGAGACCCAGTACTTC. Protein sequence: CAISAAGQETQYF.

The chain recombines TRBV30 with TRBJ2-1, with 7 bases matching TRBD2. Germline V gene lookup returns CDR1 GTSNPN and CDR2 SVGIG (reference sequence). V lost 4 bases, J lost 2 bases, and 8 bases stayed unmatched. The CDR3 contains 15 residues. The CDR3 region is CAWKFPGGTYNEQFF. The CDR3 region has the DNA TGTGCCTGGAAGTTTCCGGGAGGCACCTACAATGAGCAGTTCTTC.

This sequence joins TRBV28 and TRBJ2-7, with D perhaps TRBD1 or TRBD2 (5 bases each). The V gene's germline CDR1 is MDHEN and CDR2 SYDVKM. This CDR3 region has 14 residues. Trimming cost V 7 bases and J 1 base, with 14 bases left between them. The chain's CDR3 is CASIRGRESYEQYF. CDR3 DNA sequence: TGTGCCAGCATTCGGGGCAGGGAATCCTACGAGCAGTACTTC.

Comment on this clone: Within the sample, other DNA sequences also encode this same CDR3. The gene calls are TRBV28 and TRBJ2-3; D remains ambiguous. This CDR3 contains 11 residues. CDR1 is MDHEN and CDR2 is SYDVKM in the germline V gene. Trimming stripped 2 bases from V and 7 bases from J, with 4 bases between. CDR3 loop: CASSLKYTQYF. The CDR3 DNA sequence: TGTGCCAGCAGTTTAAAGTATACGCAGTATTTT. Based on the CDR3 plus reference TRBV28 and TRBJ2-3, the full variable domain is DVKVTQSSRYLVKRTGEKVFLECVQDMDHENMFWYRQDPGLGLRLIYFSYDVKMKEKGDIPEGYSVSREKKERFSLILESASTNQTSMYLCASSLKYTQYFGPGTRLTVL.

The chain has TRBV6-5 and TRBJ1-1; D is possibly TRBD1 (6 bases). The CDR3 sequence is 11 residues long. V was clipped by 5 bases and J by 11 bases, with 12 bases between them. Germline V gives CDR1 MNHEY, CDR2 SVGAGI. DNA of the CDR3: TGTGCCAGCAGTAAACAGGGATGGGCTTTCTTT. Protein product: CASSKQGWAFF.

This chain joins TRBV4-3 and TRBJ1-2, with D hard to call. V lost 0 bases and J lost 3, with 5 bases in between. The CDR3 loop spans 13 amino acids. Germline V gene sequence: CDR1 LGHNA, CDR2 YSLEER. The CDR3, as DNA: TGCGCCAGCAGCCAAGATCTGGACTATGGCTACACCTTC. Amino acid sequence: CASSQDLDYGYTF.